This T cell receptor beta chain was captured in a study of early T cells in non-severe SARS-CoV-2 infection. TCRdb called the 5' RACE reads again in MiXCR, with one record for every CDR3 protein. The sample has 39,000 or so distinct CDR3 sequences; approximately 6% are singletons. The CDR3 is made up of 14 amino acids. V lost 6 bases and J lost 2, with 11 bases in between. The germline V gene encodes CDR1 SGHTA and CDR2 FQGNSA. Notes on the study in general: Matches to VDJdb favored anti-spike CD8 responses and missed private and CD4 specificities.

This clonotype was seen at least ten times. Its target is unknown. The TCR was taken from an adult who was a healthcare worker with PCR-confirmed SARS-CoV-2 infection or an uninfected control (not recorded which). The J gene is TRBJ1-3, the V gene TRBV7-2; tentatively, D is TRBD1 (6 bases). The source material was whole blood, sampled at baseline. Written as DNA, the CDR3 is TGTGCCAGCAGGCCTGGGGGCCCTGGAAACACCATATATTTT. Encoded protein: CASRPGGPGNTIYF. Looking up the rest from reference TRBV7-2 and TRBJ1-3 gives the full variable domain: GAGVSQSPSNKVTEKGKDVELRCDPISGHTALYWYRQSLGQGLEFLIYFQGNSAPDKSGLPSDRFSAERTGGSVSTLTIQRTQQEDSAVYLCASRPGGPGNTIYFGEGSWLTVV.